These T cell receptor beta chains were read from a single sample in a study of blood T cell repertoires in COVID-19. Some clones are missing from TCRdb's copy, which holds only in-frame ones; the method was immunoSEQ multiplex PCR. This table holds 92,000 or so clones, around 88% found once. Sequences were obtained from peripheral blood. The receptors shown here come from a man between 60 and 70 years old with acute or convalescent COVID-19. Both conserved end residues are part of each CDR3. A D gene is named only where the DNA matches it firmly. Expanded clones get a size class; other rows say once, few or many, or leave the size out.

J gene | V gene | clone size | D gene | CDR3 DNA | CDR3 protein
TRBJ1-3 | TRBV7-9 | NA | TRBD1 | TGTGCCAGCAGCTGGGGACAGAGCTCAGGAGGAAACACCATATATTTT | CASSWGQSSGGNTIYF
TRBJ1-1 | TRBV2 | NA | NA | TGTGCCAGCAGAACGACATTTGAAGCTTTCTTT | CASRTTFEAFF
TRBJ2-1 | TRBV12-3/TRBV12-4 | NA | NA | TGTGCCAGCAGCCTCACTAGTAGGCATGAGCAGTTCTTC | CASSLTSRHEQFF
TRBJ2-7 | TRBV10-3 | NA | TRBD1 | TGTGCCATCAGTGATGGACAGGGTCTCCACGAGCAGTACTTC | CAISDGQGLHEQYF
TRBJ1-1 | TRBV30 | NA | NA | TGTGCCTGGACGGCGGGGAACACTGAAGCTTTCTTT | CAWTAGNTEAFF
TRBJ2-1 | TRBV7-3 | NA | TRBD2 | TGTGCCAGCAGCCGTAGCGGGAGAATTAAAAACAATGAGCAGTTCTTC | CASSRSGRIKNNEQFF
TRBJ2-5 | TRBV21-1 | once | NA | TGTGCCAGCAGCAAAGGTGCCCCGGACTTCCAAGAGACCCAGTACTTC | CASSKGAPDFQETQYF
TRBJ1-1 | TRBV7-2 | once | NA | TGTGCCAGCAGCTTATACCCCAGGAACACTGAAGCTTTCTTT | CASSLYPRNTEAFF
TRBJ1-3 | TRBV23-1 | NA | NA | TGCGCCAGCAGTCCTACCCGGGAGTCACCGCTCATGGGAAACACCATATATTTT | CASSPTRESPLMGNTIYF
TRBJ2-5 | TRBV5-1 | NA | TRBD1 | TGCGCCAGCAGCCTCTCAGGGGGCGTTGAGACCCAGTACTTC | CASSLSGGVETQYF
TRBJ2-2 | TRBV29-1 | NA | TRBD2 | TGCAGCCCGACTAGCGGGAGGGGCGGGGAGCTGTTTTTT | CSPTSGRGGELFF
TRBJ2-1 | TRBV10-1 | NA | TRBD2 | TGCGCCAGCAGTGAGCTTAGCGGGAGAAGGGAAAATGAGCAGTTCTTC | CASSELSGRRENEQFF
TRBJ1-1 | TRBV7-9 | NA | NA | TGTGCCAGTGCAGAACAGAACACTGAAGCTTTCTTT | CASAEQNTEAFF
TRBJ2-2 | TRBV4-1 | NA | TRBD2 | TGCGCCAGCAGCTCCGAGCGGGGGGGAAACACCGGGGAGCTGTTTTTT | CASSSERGGNTGELFF
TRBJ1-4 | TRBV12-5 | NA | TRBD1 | TGTGCTAGTGGTTTAAGGCCGGGACAGGGTTTTGAAAAACTGTTTTTT | CASGLRPGQGFEKLFF
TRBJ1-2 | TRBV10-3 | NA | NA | TGTGCCATCGTCGTATCGGGTACAGGAATTTACACCTTC | CAIVVSGTGIYTF
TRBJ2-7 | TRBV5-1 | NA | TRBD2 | TGCGCCAGCAGCTTGATCCTGAACGGGAGGCCTTACGAGCAGTACTTC | CASSLILNGRPYEQYF
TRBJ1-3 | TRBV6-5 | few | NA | TGTGCCAGCAGATTTTCCCTCTCTGGAAACACCATATATTTT | CASRFSLSGNTIYF
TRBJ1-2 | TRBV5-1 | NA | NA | TGCGCCAGCAGCCCCCCGGCAGGGGACTATGGCTACACCTTC | CASSPPAGDYGYTF
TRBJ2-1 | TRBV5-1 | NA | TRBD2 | TGCGCCAGCAGCCTCGGACTAGCGGGGTTCAATGAGCAGTTCTTC | CASSLGLAGFNEQFF
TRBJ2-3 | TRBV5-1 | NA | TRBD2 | TGCGCCAGCACCCAGGGACTAGCGGGAGATAGACAGTATTTT | CASTQGLAGDRQYF
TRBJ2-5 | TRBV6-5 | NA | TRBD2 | TGTGCCAGCTCGCGGACTAGCGGGAGGGGGGAGACCCAGTACTTC | CASSRTSGRGETQYF
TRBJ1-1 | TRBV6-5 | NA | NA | TGTGCCAGCAGATCGAACTTTGAAGCTTTCTTT | CASRSNFEAFF
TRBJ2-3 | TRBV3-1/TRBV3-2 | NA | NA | TGTGCCAGCAGCACCCTAGGTACGACGCAGTATTTT | CASSTLGTTQYF
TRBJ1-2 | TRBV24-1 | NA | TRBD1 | TGTGCCACCAGTGATAGGACAGGGTACTATGGCTACACCTTC | CATSDRTGYYGYTF
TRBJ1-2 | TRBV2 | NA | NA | TGTGCCAGCAGTGAAGTGGAGGGGCAGAACTATGGCTACACCTTC | CASSEVEGQNYGYTF
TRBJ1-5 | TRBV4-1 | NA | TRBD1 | TGCGCCAGCAGCCAGGGTGGACAGGTTAGCAATCAGCCCCAGCATTTT | CASSQGGQVSNQPQHF
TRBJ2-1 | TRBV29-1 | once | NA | TGCAGCGTTGGACAAGCACCCCAGAATGAGCAGTTCTTC | CSVGQAPQNEQFF
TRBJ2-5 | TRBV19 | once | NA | TGTGCCAGCGGGTCGGGTATCCAAGAGACCCAGTACTTC | CASGSGIQETQYF
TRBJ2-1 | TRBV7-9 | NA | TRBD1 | TGTGCCAGCAGCTTAGACAGGGGGGCGTACAATGAGCAGTTCTTC | CASSLDRGAYNEQFF
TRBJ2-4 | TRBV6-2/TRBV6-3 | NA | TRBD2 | TGTGCCAGCAGTTACGGTGGACTAGTTCTCCCTCAGTACTTC | CASSYGGLVLPQYF
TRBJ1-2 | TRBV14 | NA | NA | TGTGCCAGCAGCCAAGACGTGGCAGGGGACTATGGCTACACCTTC | CASSQDVAGDYGYTF
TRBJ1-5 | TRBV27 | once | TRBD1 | TGTGCCAGCAGTTCTCACAGGGGAATTCAAAATCAGCCCCAGCATTTT | CASSSHRGIQNQPQHF
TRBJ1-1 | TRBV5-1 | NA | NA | TGCGCCAGCAGCTTGCCGGGGGGAGCTGAAGCTTTCTTT | CASSLPGGAEAFF
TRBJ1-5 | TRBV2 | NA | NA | TGTGCCAGCAGTCTTTCCCAGAATCAGCCCCAGCATTTT | CASSLSQNQPQHF
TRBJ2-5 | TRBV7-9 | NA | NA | TGTGCCAGCAGCTTAGACGCCGGATATGCGGCTCAGTACTTC | CASSLDAGYAAQYF
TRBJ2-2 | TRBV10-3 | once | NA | TGTGCCATCAGTGTGACAAATTCCAACACCGGGGAGCTGTTTTTT | CAISVTNSNTGELFF
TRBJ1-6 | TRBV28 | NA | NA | TGTGCCGGGCTCGGGAACGCTCCTAATTCACCCCTCCACTTT | CAGLGNAPNSPLHF
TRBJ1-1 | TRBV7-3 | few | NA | TGTGCCAGCAGCTTAGGCCGAAACACTGAAGCTTTCTTT | CASSLGRNTEAFF
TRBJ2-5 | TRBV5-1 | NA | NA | TGCGCCAGCAGCTTTAACAGCATTCAAGAGACCCAGTACTTC | CASSFNSIQETQYF
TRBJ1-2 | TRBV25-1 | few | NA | TGTGCCAGCAGGGGGGAGGGATTTTATGGCTACACCTTC | CASRGEGFYGYTF
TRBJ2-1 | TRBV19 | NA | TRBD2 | TGTGCCAGCCGGACTAGCGGGGGGCCGTTGGGGGAGCAGTTCTTC | CASRTSGGPLGEQFF
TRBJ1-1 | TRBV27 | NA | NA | TGTGCCAGCCGCTCGGGGGGGGGCACTGAAGCTTTCTTT | CASRSGGGTEAFF
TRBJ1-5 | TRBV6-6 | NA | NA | TGTGCCAGCACCTGGGGAGGCGGGGAGGGCAATCAGCCCCAGCATTTT | CASTWGGGEGNQPQHF
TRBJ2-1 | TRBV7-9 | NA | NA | TGTGCCAGCACCCAGGGGGGCTATGAGCAGTTCTTC | CASTQGGYEQFF
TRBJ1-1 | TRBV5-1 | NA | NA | TGCGCCAGCTCAAGAGGGGGGGACACTGAAGCTTTCTTT | CASSRGGDTEAFF
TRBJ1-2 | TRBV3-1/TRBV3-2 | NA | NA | TGTGCCAGCAGCCAAGCGGCGCGGGGGAACTATGGCTACACCTTC | CASSQAARGNYGYTF
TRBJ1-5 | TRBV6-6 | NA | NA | TGTGCCAGCAGTTACCTCGATGCTACCAATCAGCCCCAGCATTTT | CASSYLDATNQPQHF
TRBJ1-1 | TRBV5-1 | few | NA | TGCGCCAGCAGCTTACAGGACCCTTTGAACACTGAAGCTTTCTTT | CASSLQDPLNTEAFF
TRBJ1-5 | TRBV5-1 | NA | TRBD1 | TGCGCCAGCAGCATCGGACAGGGAAGTCAGCCCCAGCATTTT | CASSIGQGSQPQHF
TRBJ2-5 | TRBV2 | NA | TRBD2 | TGTGCCAGCAGTGAATCACTAGCGGGAGGAGAGACCCAGTACTTC | CASSESLAGGETQYF
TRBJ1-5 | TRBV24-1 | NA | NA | TGTGCCACCAGTGATGTGACAGGTTCTGGTCAGCCCCAGCATTTT | CATSDVTGSGQPQHF
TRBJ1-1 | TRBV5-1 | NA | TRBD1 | TGCGCCAGCAGCGCAGGGACAGGGGGCGCTTATGGAATAGCTTTCTTT | CASSAGTGGAYGIAFF
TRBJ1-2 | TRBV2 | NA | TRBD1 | TGTGCCAGCAGGGGAGACCGCGGGACAGGGGTTGACTACACCTTC | CASRGDRGTGVDYTF
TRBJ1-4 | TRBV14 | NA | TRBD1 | TGTGCCAGCAGCCAAGAGACAGGGTTTAATGAAAAACTGTTTTTT | CASSQETGFNEKLFF
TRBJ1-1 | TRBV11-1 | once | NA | TGTGCCAGCAGCTTAATCGGGAACACTGAAGCTTTCTTT | CASSLIGNTEAFF
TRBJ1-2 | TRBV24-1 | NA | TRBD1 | TGTGCCACCAGTATTACAGGGGGCGCAAGTGGCTACACCTTC | CATSITGGASGYTF